Here is one T cell receptor (beta chain) with its context. Antigen: not known. The data belong to a study of shared clonotypes between healthy human individuals. Study findings and constraints: Sampling involved blood alone; tissue repertoires likely differ.

The deep-level immunoSEQ assay was used. Generated by immunoSEQ multiplex PCR, the TCRdb table keeps only in-frame clones and is missing some. This table has fewer than 1.4 million clones, around 78% appearing once. This sequence originates from a man aged 18 to 30 in good health. Some clones in this sample may be carry-over from other donors' samples. The sample taken for sequencing was memory CD4+ T cells from PBMCs. Stated subset: CD45RA-negative fraction.

CDR3 nucleotides: TGTGCCAGCAGTTTAACATCAGGGGGATCAACTAATGAGCAGTTCTTC. Amino acids: CASSLTSGGSTNEQFF. This chain joins TRBV28 and TRBJ2-1; 7 bases align to TRBD1. Trimming removed 2 bases from V and 7 bases from J; junction bases left unmatched: 11. The CDR3 has 16 residues. Germline lookup yields CDR1 MDHEN and CDR2 SYDVKM.